A single sample gave rise to the 3 T cell receptor beta chains below, sequenced in a study of blood T cell repertoires in COVID-19. Clones were read by immunoSEQ multiplex PCR, and TCRdb kept only the in-frame ones, dropping some. The sample lists about 100,000 clones, about 80% occurring once. Sequencing was performed on peripheral blood. The receptors come from a man aged 70-80 years with active or convalescent COVID-19.

The chain recombines TRBV19 with TRBJ2-5; 7 nucleotides align to TRBD2. The CDR3 loop spans 15 amino acids. Germline loops: CDR1 LNHDA, CDR2 SQIVND (reference sequence). The J segment lost 5 bases and the V segment lost 2 bases, leaving 8 bases of the junction unmatched. CDR3 DNA sequence: TGTGCCAGTAGTATACGACTAGCTAGTGGTGAGACCCAGTACTTC. Amino acid sequence: CASSIRLASGETQYF.

The chain uses TRBV15 and TRBJ2-3; 8 positions agree with TRBD2. Trimming cost V 3 bases and J 6 bases; bases outside gene matches: 8. The CDR3 totals 15 residues. The V gene's germline CDR1 is LNHNV and CDR2 YYDKDF (reference sequence). The CDR3 sequence: CATSSGSREVDTQYF. CDR3 nucleotide sequence: TGTGCCACCAGCAGCGGCTCGCGGGAGGTTGATACGCAGTATTTT.

The genes are TRBV7-9 and TRBJ1-1; unclear D gene. V was trimmed by 5 bases and J by 11 bases, leaving 15 bases between them. CDR3 length: 12 residues. The germline V gene has CDR1 SEHNR and CDR2 FQNEAQ (reference sequence). The chain's CDR3 is CASSLLGGRAFF. The CDR3, as DNA: TGTGCCAGCAGCCTCCTCGGTGGGAGGGCTTTCTTT.